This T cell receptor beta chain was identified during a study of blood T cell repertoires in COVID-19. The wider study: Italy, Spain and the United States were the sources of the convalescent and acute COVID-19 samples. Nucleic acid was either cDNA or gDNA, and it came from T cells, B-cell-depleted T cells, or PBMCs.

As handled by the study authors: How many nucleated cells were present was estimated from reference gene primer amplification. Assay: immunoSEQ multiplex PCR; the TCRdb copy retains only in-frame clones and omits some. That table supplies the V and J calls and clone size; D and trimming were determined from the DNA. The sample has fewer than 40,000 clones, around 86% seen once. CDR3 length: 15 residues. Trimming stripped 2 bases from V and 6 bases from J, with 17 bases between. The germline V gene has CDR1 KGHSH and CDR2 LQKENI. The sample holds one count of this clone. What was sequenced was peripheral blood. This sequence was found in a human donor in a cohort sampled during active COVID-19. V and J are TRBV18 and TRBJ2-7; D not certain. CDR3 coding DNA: TGTGCCAGCTCACCAAGCGTGACCGGGTGGTCCGAGCAGTACTTC. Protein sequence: CASSPSVTGWSEQYF.